Listed here are 8 T cell receptor beta chains from one sample, sequenced in a study of blood T cells in healthy people across ages. The authors ran a second PCR of 7 to 11 cycles using a sample-barcoded 5' primer and a J-beta primer mix. One entry per CDR3 protein, called by TCRdb with MiXCR from the 5' RACE reads. The data show 600,000 to 1,000,000 distinct CDR3 sequences, nearly 60% seen once. The sequencing input was blood. Receptors were obtained from a young man in good health.

V and J are TRBV27 and TRBJ2-7, with D unclear. The DNA end is more similar to TRBJ2-4, so the J call may be wrong. CDR1 is MNHEY, CDR2 SMNVEV, per germline (reference sequence). The CDR3 is 14 residues long. The CDR3 here is CASSLSGVVNIQYF. The CDR3 nucleotides read TGTGCCAGCAGTTTATCTGGGGTCGTAAACATTCAGTACTTC.

On this clonotype itself: At one of its ends the junction is not consistent with the germline gene, which may arise from a read error. This chain joins TRBV4-3 and TRBJ2-1, with D perhaps TRBD1 (7 bases). Per the germline V gene, CDR1 is LGHNA and CDR2 is YSLEER. The CDR3 runs 14 residues. The CDR3, as DNA: TGTGCCAGCAGCCAGGGGGGTGACTACAATGAGCAGTTCTTC. Protein: CASSQGGDYNEQFF.

Of note for this clonotype: It may be a read error: a sequence one base away is much more abundant. This rearrangement joins TRBV7-2 to TRBJ2-5; D is possibly TRBD1 (6 bases). Matching the DNA end better, TRBJ2-7 makes the J call doubtful. The germline V gene has CDR1 SGHTA and CDR2 FQGNSA. CDR3 size: 13 residues. In nucleotides, the CDR3 is TGTACCAGCAGCTTGGACAGAAACTACGAGCAGTACTTC. This encodes CTSSLDRNYEQYF.

The V and J genes are TRBV5-1 and TRBJ1-2; 9 bases line up with TRBD1. J was trimmed by 7 bases and V by 0 bases; bases with no gene match: 7. The CDR3 has 15 amino acids. Germline V gene data show CDR1 as SGHRS and CDR2 as YFSETQ. Here the CDR3 reads CASSLGPGQGSGYTF. The DNA for the CDR3 is TGCGCCAGCAGCTTGGGACCGGGACAGGGCTCTGGCTACACCTTC.

The chain employs TRBV30 and TRBJ2-4, with 7 bases matching TRBD2. Trimming removed 8 bases from V and 7 bases from J; junction bases left unmatched: 8. The CDR3 has 12 amino acids. CDR1 GTSNPN and CDR2 SVGIG come from the germline V gene (reference sequence). This CDR3 reads CALTGGGNIQYF. As DNA, the CDR3 is TGTGCCCTGACTGGGGGAGGGAACATTCAGTACTTC.

In its sample, this clonotype was seen a few times. This chain connects TRBV6-5 to TRBJ2-3, with 10 bases matching TRBD2. V was clipped by 5 bases and J by 4 bases; unmatched bases: 9. Per the germline V gene, CDR1 is MNHEY and CDR2 is SVGAGI. The CDR3 has 16 residues. The CDR3 bases are TGTGCCAGCAGTCCGAGCGGGAGGGCCAGTGCAGATACGCAGTATTTT. As protein: CASSPSGRASADTQYF.

This clonotype was counted a single time. The V gene is TRBV20-1, the J gene TRBJ2-7, with 7 positions matching TRBD2. The assigned J gene may be wrong: the sequence end matches TRBJ2-5 better. The CDR3 consists of 13 residues. The V gene's germline CDR1 is DFQATT and CDR2 SNEGSKA (reference sequence). CDR3 DNA sequence: TGCAGTGCTAGGAGACGGGAGGCAGAGACCCAGTACTTC. Amino acids: CSARRREAETQYF.

The chain carries TRBV7-9 and TRBJ2-6, with TRBD1 identical over 7 bases. Per the germline V gene, CDR1 is SEHNR and CDR2 is FQNEAQ (reference sequence). The CDR3 sequence is 19 residues long. V was clipped by 6 bases and J by 0 bases; unmatched bases: 14. The CDR3 DNA sequence: TGTGCCAGCAGTTTCCCCTCGGGACAGAGCTTCTCTGGGGCCAACGTCCTGACTTTC. It is translated as CASSFPSGQSFSGANVLTF.